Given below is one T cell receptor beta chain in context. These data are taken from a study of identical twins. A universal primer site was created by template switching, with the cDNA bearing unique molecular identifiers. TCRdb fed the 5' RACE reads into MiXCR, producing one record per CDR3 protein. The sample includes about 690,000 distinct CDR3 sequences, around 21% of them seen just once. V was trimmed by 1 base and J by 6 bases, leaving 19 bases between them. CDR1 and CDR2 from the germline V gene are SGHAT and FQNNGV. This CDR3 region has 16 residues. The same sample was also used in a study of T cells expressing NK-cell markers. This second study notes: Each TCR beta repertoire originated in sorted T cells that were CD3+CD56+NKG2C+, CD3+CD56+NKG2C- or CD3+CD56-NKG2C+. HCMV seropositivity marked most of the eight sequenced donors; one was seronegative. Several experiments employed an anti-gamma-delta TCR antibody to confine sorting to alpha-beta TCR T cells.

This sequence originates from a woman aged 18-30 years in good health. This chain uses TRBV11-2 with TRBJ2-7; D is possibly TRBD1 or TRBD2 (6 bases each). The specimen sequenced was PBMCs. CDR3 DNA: TGTGCCAGCAGCTTAGCAATCCGGGGGCAGGGGCTCGAGCAGTACTTC. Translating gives CASSLAIRGQGLEQYF. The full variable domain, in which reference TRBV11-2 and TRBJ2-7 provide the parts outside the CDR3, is EAGVAQSPRYKIIEKRQSVAFWCNPISGHATLYWYQQILGQGPKLLIQFQNNGVVDDSQLPKDRFSAERLKGVDSTLKIQPAKLEDSAVYLCASSLAIRGQGLEQYFGPGTRLTVT.